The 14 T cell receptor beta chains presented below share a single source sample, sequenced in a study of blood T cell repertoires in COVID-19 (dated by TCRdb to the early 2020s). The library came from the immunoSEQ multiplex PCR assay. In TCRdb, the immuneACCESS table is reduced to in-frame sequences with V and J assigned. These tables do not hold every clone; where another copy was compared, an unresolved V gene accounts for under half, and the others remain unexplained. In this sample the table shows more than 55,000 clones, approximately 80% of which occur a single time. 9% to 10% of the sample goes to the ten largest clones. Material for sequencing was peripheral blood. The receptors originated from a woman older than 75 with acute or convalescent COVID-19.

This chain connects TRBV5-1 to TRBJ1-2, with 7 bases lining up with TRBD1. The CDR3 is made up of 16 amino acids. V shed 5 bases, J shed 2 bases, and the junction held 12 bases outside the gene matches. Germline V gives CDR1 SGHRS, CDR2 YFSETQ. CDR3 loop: CASSPEGQPGNYGYTF. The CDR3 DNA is TGCGCCAGCAGTCCGGAGGGACAGCCAGGAAACTATGGCTACACCTTC.

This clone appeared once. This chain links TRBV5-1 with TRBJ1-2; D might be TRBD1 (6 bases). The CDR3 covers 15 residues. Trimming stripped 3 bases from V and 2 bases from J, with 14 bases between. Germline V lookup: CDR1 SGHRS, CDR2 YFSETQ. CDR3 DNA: TGCGCCAGCAGCTCAGCACAGGGTCTGAACTATGGCTACACCTTC. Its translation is CASSSAQGLNYGYTF.

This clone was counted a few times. The chain's CDR3 is CASSTDLSGAFF. The CDR3 bases are TGCGCCAGCAGCACCGACTTAAGTGGTGCTTTCTTT. The V call is TRBV5-1, the J call TRBJ1-1; D ambiguous. V shed 4 bases and J shed 11 bases, with 15 bases lying between them. Germline lookup yields CDR1 SGHRS and CDR2 YFSETQ. The CDR3 has 12 amino acids.

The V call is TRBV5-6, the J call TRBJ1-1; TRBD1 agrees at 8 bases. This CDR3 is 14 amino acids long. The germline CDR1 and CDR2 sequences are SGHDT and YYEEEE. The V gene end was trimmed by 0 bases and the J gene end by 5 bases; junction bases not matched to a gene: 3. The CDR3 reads CASSLVQGVTEAFF. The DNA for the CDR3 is TGTGCCAGCAGCTTGGTACAGGGGGTGACTGAAGCTTTCTTT.

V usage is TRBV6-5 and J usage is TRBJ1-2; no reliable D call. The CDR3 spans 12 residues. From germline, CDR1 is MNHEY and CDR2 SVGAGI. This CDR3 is CVTGSQVYGYTF. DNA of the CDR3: TGTGTCACCGGATCCCAGGTTTATGGCTACACCTTC.

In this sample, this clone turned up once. CDR3 sequence reads: CASSQQGIRDYGYTF. CDR3 sequence (DNA): TGTGCCAGCAGCCAACAGGGGATCAGGGACTATGGCTACACCTTC. The chain couples TRBV6-5 to TRBJ1-2, with 7 bases fitting TRBD1. The CDR3 totals 15 residues. The V and J ends lost 6 bases and 3 bases, in that order; junction bases with no gene match: 10. Germline lookup yields CDR1 MNHEY and CDR2 SVGAGI.

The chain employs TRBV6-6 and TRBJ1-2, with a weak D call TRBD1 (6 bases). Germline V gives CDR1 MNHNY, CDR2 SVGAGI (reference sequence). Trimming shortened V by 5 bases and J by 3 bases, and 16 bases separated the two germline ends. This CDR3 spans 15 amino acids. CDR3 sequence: CASSQDSLSDYGYTF. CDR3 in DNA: TGTGCCAGCAGTCAGGACAGTCTCAGCGACTATGGCTACACCTTC.

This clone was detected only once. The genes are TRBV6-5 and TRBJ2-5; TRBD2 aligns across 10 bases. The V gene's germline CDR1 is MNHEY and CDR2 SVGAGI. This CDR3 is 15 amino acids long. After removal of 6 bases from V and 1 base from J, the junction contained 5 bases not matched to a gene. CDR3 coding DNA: TGTGCCAGCAGGGCGGGACTAGCGAGCCAAGAGACCCAGTACTTC. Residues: CASRAGLASQETQYF.

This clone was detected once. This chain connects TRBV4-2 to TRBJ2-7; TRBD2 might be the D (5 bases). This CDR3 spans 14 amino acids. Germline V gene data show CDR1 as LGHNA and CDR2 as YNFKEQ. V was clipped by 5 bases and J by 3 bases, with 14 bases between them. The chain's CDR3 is CASSTGSTSYEQYF. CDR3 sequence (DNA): TGTGCCAGCAGCACCGGCTCAACTAGCTACGAGCAGTACTTC.

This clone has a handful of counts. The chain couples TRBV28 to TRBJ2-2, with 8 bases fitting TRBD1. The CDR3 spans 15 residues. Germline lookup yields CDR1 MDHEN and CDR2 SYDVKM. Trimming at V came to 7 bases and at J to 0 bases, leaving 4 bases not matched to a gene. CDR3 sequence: CASITGGANTGELFF. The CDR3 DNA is TGTGCCAGCATCACAGGGGGTGCGAACACCGGGGAGCTGTTTTTT. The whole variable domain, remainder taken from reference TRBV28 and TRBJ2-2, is DVKVTQSSRYLVKRTGEKVFLECVQDMDHENMFWYRQDPGLGLRLIYFSYDVKMKEKGDIPEGYSVSREKKERFSLILESASTNQTSMYLCASITGGANTGELFFGEGSRLTVL.

CDR3 coding DNA: TGTGCCAGTGGAGGGGACTACGAGCAGTACTTC. Protein product: CASGGDYEQYF. The chain has TRBV19 and TRBJ2-7; D perhaps matches TRBD2 (6 bases). This CDR3 is 11 amino acids long. Germline V gene data show CDR1 as LNHDA and CDR2 as SQIVND (reference sequence). V was pared by 8 bases and J by 3 bases, with 8 bases between. Based on the CDR3 plus reference TRBV19 and TRBJ2-7, the full variable domain is DGGITQSPKYLFRKEGQNVTLSCEQNLNHDAMYWYRQDPGQGLRLIYYSQIVNDFQKGDIAEGYSVSREKKESFPLTVTSAQKNPTAFYLCASGGDYEQYFGPGTRLTVT.

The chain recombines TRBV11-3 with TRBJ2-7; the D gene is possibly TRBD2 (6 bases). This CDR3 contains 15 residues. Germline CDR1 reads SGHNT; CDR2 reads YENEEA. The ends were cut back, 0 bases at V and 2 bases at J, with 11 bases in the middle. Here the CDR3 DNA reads TGTGCCAGCAGCTTAGATGGTTCGGGAGCCTACGAGCAGTACTTC. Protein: CASSLDGSGAYEQYF.

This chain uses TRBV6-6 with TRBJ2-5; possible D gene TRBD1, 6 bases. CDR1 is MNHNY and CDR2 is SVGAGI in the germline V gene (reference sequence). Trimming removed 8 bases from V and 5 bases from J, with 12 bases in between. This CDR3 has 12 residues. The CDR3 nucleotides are TGTGCCAGCGCGGCAGGGGCCGAGACCCAGTACTTC. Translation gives CASAAGAETQYF.

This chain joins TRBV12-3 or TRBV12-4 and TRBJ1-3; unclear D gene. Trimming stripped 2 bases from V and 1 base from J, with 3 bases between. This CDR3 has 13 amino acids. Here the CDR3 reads CASSLTSGNTIYF. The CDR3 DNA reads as TGTGCCAGCAGTTTAACTTCTGGAAACACCATATATTTT.